The 29 T cell receptor beta chains in this list originate from one sample, sequenced in a study of shared clonotypes between healthy human individuals. The method was immunoSEQ multiplex PCR; TCRdb's version includes in-frame clones alone and lacks a portion of them. The table records around 580,000 clones, roughly 98% of them present only once. CD8 cells regarded as naive lacked CD45RO, were positively chosen for CCR7, and omitted terminally differentiated effector memory CD45RA+ cells. The sample was naive CD8+ T cells sorted from blood. The receptors were sampled from a man under 40 in good health.

The gene calls are TRBV18 and TRBJ2-7; maybe TRBD2 (6 bases). Germline V gives CDR1 KGHSH, CDR2 LQKENI. This CDR3 comprises 12 residues. V lost 3 bases and J 5 bases, leaving 8 bases between the germline ends. The CDR3 DNA is TGTGCCAGCTCACCCGGAGGGCACGAGCAGTACTTC. Translated: CASSPGGHEQYF.

The J gene is TRBJ1-5, the V gene TRBV4-1; D is possibly TRBD1 (5 bases). Germline V CDR1 and CDR2: MGHRA, YSYEKL. Trimming stripped 3 bases from V and 2 bases from J, with 11 bases between. The CDR3 sequence is 15 residues long. The CDR3 is CASSQLAGGNQPQHF. The DNA for the CDR3 is TGCGCCAGCAGCCAGTTGGCGGGGGGCAATCAGCCCCAGCATTTT.

The table lists this clone with a count of one. The CDR3 DNA sequence: TGTGCCACCAGCAGTGGGGGACCGAACTATGGCTACACCTTC. This gives the protein CATSSGGPNYGYTF. The V and J genes are TRBV15 and TRBJ1-2, with a tentative D call TRBD1 (5 bases). This CDR3 is built from 14 residues. CDR1 and CDR2 (germline): LNHNV, YYDKDF (reference sequence). Trimming pared 3 bases from V and 2 bases from J, leaving 10 bases between.

The genes are TRBV5-1 and TRBJ2-7; 13 bases agree with TRBD2. Trimming at V came to 2 bases and at J to 4 bases, leaving 6 bases not matched to a gene. In germline, CDR1 is SGHRS, CDR2 YFSETQ. The CDR3 has 16 amino acids. In nucleotides, the CDR3 is TGCGCCAGCAGCTTAGGACTAGCGGGAGTCGGTTACGAGCAGTACTTC. As protein: CASSLGLAGVGYEQYF.

CDR3 protein: CASSHGQFDEQYF. The CDR3 DNA is TGTGCCAGCAGCCACGGGCAGTTCGACGAGCAGTACTTC. This sequence joins TRBV11-1 and TRBJ2-7, with D hard to call. The CDR3 extends over 13 amino acids. V was cut by 5 bases and J by 5 bases, with 13 bases left in between. Germline CDR1 is SGHAT and CDR2 is FQDESV (reference sequence).

The V and J genes are TRBV28 and TRBJ1-5; D gene uncertain. This CDR3 region has 12 residues. CDR1 and CDR2 from the germline V gene are MDHEN and SYDVKM. V lost 2 bases to trimming and J lost 6 bases, with 5 bases between them. The chain's CDR3 is CASSLTVQPQHF. The CDR3 DNA is TGTGCCAGCAGTTTAACGGTTCAGCCCCAGCATTTT.

The rearrangement joins TRBV7-8 to TRBJ2-5, with 8 bases aligning to TRBD2. The germline CDR1 and CDR2 sequences are SGHVS and FQNEAQ. CDR3 length: 15 amino acids. The J segment lost 4 bases and the V segment lost 5 bases, leaving 9 bases of the junction unmatched. CDR3 residues: CASSLSGGGRETQYF. The CDR3 coding sequence is TGTGCCAGCAGCCTAAGCGGGGGAGGTCGAGAGACCCAGTACTTC.

CDR3 region: CASSYGRGNQPQHF. The CDR3 DNA sequence: TGTGCCAGCAGTTATGGCCGCGGAAATCAGCCCCAGCATTTT. The chain carries TRBV6-5 and TRBJ1-5; no reliable D call. The CDR3 totals 14 residues. V was shortened by 3 bases and J by 4 bases, with 10 bases between the two germline ends. Germline CDR1 reads MNHEY; CDR2 reads SVGAGI.

The chain combines TRBV4-1 with TRBJ2-2; D is tentatively TRBD1 or TRBD2 (5 bases each). V was shortened by 6 bases and J by 7 bases, with 24 bases between the two germline ends. The CDR3 length is 17 residues. The germline V gene has CDR1 MGHRA and CDR2 YSYEKL. Here the CDR3 reads CASSPGPHSSTIGELFF. The CDR3 bases are TGCGCCAGCAGTCCGGGACCCCATAGTTCCACCATCGGGGAGCTGTTTTTT.

This chain links TRBV5-4 with TRBJ2-7, with D perhaps TRBD1 (6 bases). The germline CDR1 and CDR2 sequences are SGHNT and YYREEE (reference sequence). V was shortened by 0 bases and J by 0 bases, with 10 bases between the two germline ends. The CDR3 extends over 15 amino acids. The CDR3 protein is CASSLVGGDSYEQYF. The CDR3 region has the DNA TGTGCCAGCAGCTTGGTTGGGGGCGACTCCTACGAGCAGTACTTC.

CDR3 nucleotide sequence: TGCGCCAGCAGCCCGGGACAGGGCCGCAGGACCTACGAGCAGTACTTC. The encoded protein is CASSPGQGRRTYEQYF. The chain combines TRBV5-1 with TRBJ2-7; 9 bases are a match to TRBD1. With V trimmed by 4 bases and J by 2 bases, 10 bases remained unmatched. The germline CDR1 and CDR2 sequences are SGHRS and YFSETQ. The CDR3 sequence is 16 residues long.

V and J are TRBV7-8 and TRBJ2-5; TRBD2 matches 14 bases. Germline V gene sequence: CDR1 SGHVS, CDR2 FQNEAQ. This CDR3 is 16 amino acids long. V lost 5 bases, J lost 1 base, and 3 bases stayed unmatched. The CDR3 nucleotides read TGTGCCAGCAGCCCTGGGACTAGCGGGAGCCAAGAGACCCAGTACTTC. Translating it yields CASSPGTSGSQETQYF.

The rearrangement joins TRBV27 to TRBJ1-5; D is ambiguous. The CDR3 consists of 14 residues. Germline loops: CDR1 MNHEY, CDR2 SMNVEV (reference sequence). Trimming took off 6 bases at V and 3 bases at J, with 12 bases between the two ends. The CDR3 reads CASRALGPNQPQHF. CDR3 DNA: TGTGCCAGCAGGGCGCTGGGTCCCAATCAGCCCCAGCATTTT.

V gene TRBV6-5 combines with J gene TRBJ1-5; 7 bases fit TRBD1. V shed 5 bases, J shed 1 base, and the junction held 5 bases outside the gene matches. The length of the CDR3 is 15 residues. Germline values: CDR1 MNHEY, CDR2 SVGAGI. CDR3 coding DNA: TGTGCCAGCAGTCCAGGGGGGGGAAGCAATCAGCCCCAGCATTTT. The encoded protein is CASSPGGGSNQPQHF.

V usage is TRBV2 and J usage is TRBJ2-1, with a tentative D call TRBD1 (6 bases). V was clipped by 2 bases and J by 6 bases, with 8 bases between them. CDR1 and CDR2 from the germline V gene are SNHLY and FYNNEI. The CDR3 length is 13 residues. As DNA, the CDR3 is TGTGCCAGCAGTGAACAGGACAGCAATGAGCAGTTCTTC. Translating it yields CASSEQDSNEQFF.

This chain joins TRBV15 and TRBJ2-2; 8 positions agree with TRBD1. The CDR3 runs 15 residues. V gave up 3 bases and J gave up 1 base; unmatched junction bases: 1. Looked up from germline, CDR1 is LNHNV and CDR2 is YYDKDF (reference sequence). CDR3 coding DNA: TGTGCCACCAGCAGCGGGACAGGGAACACCGGGGAGCTGTTTTTT. Its protein is CATSSGTGNTGELFF.

This chain uses TRBV7-3 with TRBJ2-3; TRBD2 might be the D (5 bases). Germline loops: CDR1 SGHTA, CDR2 FQGTGA. Between the trimmed V and J ends, which lost 5 bases and 2 bases, there was a span of 14 bases. This CDR3 has 15 amino acids. The CDR3 region is CASSRSGGPTDTQYF. In nucleotides, the CDR3 is TGTGCCAGCAGCCGAAGCGGAGGACCCACAGATACGCAGTATTTT.

The V and J genes are TRBV25-1 and TRBJ2-3, with 8 bases aligning to TRBD2. V shed 0 bases, J shed 4 bases, and the junction held 9 bases outside the gene matches. Germline values: CDR1 MGHDK, CDR2 SYGVNS. This CDR3 region has 17 residues. Here the CDR3 reads CASSEYKSGRGADTQYF. CDR3 coding DNA: TGTGCCAGCAGTGAATACAAAAGCGGGAGAGGGGCAGATACGCAGTATTTT.

On this clone itself: This sample also contains other DNA sequences that code for the same CDR3. The gene calls are TRBV7-9 and TRBJ2-2; D ambiguous. The ends were cut back, 4 bases at V and 6 bases at J, with 6 bases in the middle. The germline CDR1 and CDR2 sequences are SEHNR and FQNEAQ (reference sequence). The CDR3 runs 12 residues. The CDR3 here is CASSSGAGELFF. CDR3 coding DNA: TGTGCCAGCAGCTCTGGGGCCGGGGAGCTGTTTTTT.

The rearrangement uses TRBV7-2 and TRBJ2-7; 10 nucleotides line up with TRBD1. The trim removed 0 bases at V and 9 bases at J, leaving 11 bases unmatched. Germline loops: CDR1 SGHTA, CDR2 FQGNSA. The CDR3 loop spans 16 amino acids. Here the CDR3 reads CASSLAPGQGLPRQYF. CDR3 nucleotides: TGTGCCAGCAGCTTAGCGCCGGGACAGGGGCTACCAAGGCAGTACTTC.

This chain uses TRBV30 with TRBJ2-1; D remains ambiguous. The CDR3 spans 11 residues. Germline lookup yields CDR1 GTSNPN and CDR2 SVGIG (reference sequence). V lost 1 base and J 13 bases, leaving 11 bases between the germline ends. The CDR3 region is CAWSAPLLQFF. CDR3 nucleotide sequence: TGTGCCTGGAGTGCTCCACTCCTCCAGTTCTTC.

The chain joins TRBV7-6 to TRBJ2-7; weak D call: TRBD2 (6 bases). Germline lookup yields CDR1 SGHVS and CDR2 FNYEAQ. Trimming took off 0 bases at V and 4 bases at J, with 13 bases between the two ends. This CDR3 contains 15 residues. The chain's CDR3 is CASSLALASEYEQYF. For the CDR3, the DNA is TGTGCCAGCAGCTTAGCTTTGGCTAGCGAGTACGAGCAGTACTTC.

This chain connects TRBV10-1 to TRBJ2-1; no definite D call. The germline gives CDR1 WNHNN, CDR2 SYGVQD (reference sequence). V shed 0 bases and J shed 7 bases, with 16 bases lying between them. CDR3 length: 16 residues. CDR3 sequence (DNA): TGCGCCAGCAGTGAGTCCAGACAAATCAGTATGAATGAGCAGTTCTTC. Its protein is CASSESRQISMNEQFF.

A single count supports this clone. The genes are TRBV2 and TRBJ2-1, with TRBD2 matching over 10 bases. Germline trimming cut 6 bases from V and 3 bases from J; bases unmatched to any gene: 5. The CDR3 runs to 15 residues. The germline V gene has CDR1 SNHLY and CDR2 FYNNEI. CDR3 in DNA: TGTGCCAGCAGGGAGCTAGCGGGGGACTACAATGAGCAGTTCTTC. Protein product: CASRELAGDYNEQFF.

This clone was counted a single time. The chain employs TRBV9 and TRBJ1-2; no reliable D call. The CDR3 consists of 12 residues. CDR1 and CDR2 from the germline V gene are SGDLS and YYNGEE. The germline V and J ends were trimmed by 6 bases and 3 bases, with 9 bases remaining between them. This CDR3 is CASTGSYYGYTF. As DNA, the CDR3 is TGTGCCAGCACGGGGAGTTACTATGGCTACACCTTC.

This clone was found once. The V call is TRBV6-6, the J call TRBJ2-7, with TRBD1 matching 7 bases. Germline CDR1 is MNHNY and CDR2 is SVGAGI (reference sequence). V shed 5 bases and J 3 bases; nucleotides not matched to a gene: 7. The CDR3 has 14 residues. In nucleotides, the CDR3 is TGTGCCAGCAGTGTCCAGGCAGGGGGCTACGAGCAGTACTTC. Its translation: CASSVQAGGYEQYF.

This sequence joins TRBV7-9 and TRBJ2-3, with 7 bases identical to TRBD1. Germline CDR1 SEHNR, CDR2 FQNEAQ (reference sequence). V shed 5 bases, J shed 2 bases, and the junction held 13 bases outside the gene matches. This CDR3 is built from 17 residues. Written as DNA, the CDR3 is TGTGCCAGCAGCCGGTTTAGGGGGCGAATGGACACAGATACGCAGTATTTT. Its translation: CASSRFRGRMDTDTQYF. Based on the CDR3 plus reference TRBV7-9 and TRBJ2-3, the full variable domain is DTGVSQNPRHKITKRGQNVTFRCDPISEHNRLYWYRQTLGQGPEFLTYFQNEAQLEKSRLLSDRFSAERPKGSFSTLEIQRTEQGDSAMYLCASSRFRGRMDTDTQYFGPGTRLTVL.

This chain connects TRBV7-9 to TRBJ2-7; 8 bases fit TRBD2. Germline CDR1 and CDR2: SEHNR and FQNEAQ (reference sequence). Trimming removed 3 bases from V and 3 bases from J; junction bases left unmatched: 10. The CDR3 runs 16 residues. This CDR3 reads CASSLSEREFVYEQYF. The CDR3 DNA is TGTGCCAGCAGCTTGTCTGAGCGGGAGTTTGTCTACGAGCAGTACTTC.

This clone appeared once. The chain uses TRBV19 and TRBJ2-7, with 8 bases fitting TRBD2. The V segment lost 3 bases and the J segment 3 bases; nucleotides outside the gene matches: 7. The length of the CDR3 is 15 residues. The V gene's germline CDR1 is LNHDA and CDR2 SQIVND (reference sequence). CDR3 sequence: CASSIHSGSLYEQYF. DNA of the CDR3: TGTGCCAGTAGTATTCACAGCGGGAGTCTCTACGAGCAGTACTTC.